The sequence of this T cell receptor beta chain was determined in a study of cytomegalovirus exposure and HLA in healthy donors. Overall study results and limits: Listed as cytomegalovirus-associated were 150 to 200 TCR beta chains.

This PCR relied on a set of 60 Vbeta primers and 13 Jbeta primers. Data came from immunoSEQ multiplex PCR; TCRdb stores just in-frame clones and leaves some out. Of about 150,000 clones in the sample, around four fifths were seen once. The donors comprised healthy bone marrow donors. About this clone itself: Its specificity is unknown.

V dropped 0 bases and J dropped 6; count of bases not matched to a gene: 12. The CDR3 sequence is 17 residues long. CDR1 LGHNA and CDR2 YNFKEQ come from the germline V gene. The source material was PBMCs. The sequence came from a man in his forties in good health and CMV-seronegative. This chain joins TRBV4-2 and TRBJ2-3, with 7 bases aligning to TRBD2. CDR3 DNA sequence: TGTGCCAGCAGCCAAGAGGGAGGGCGACCAGCGGCCGATACGCAGTATTTT. This sequence encodes CASSQEGGRPAADTQYF.